Sequencing of this TCR beta chain was carried out in a study of shared clonotypes between healthy human individuals. Overall study results and limits: Estimated richness values were generally larger in naive subsets than in memory subsets. What limited the represented genetic and exposure-history diversity was the small number of donors. Between a handful of donors, naive CD4 clonotypes were shared at a level of about 5%.

A note on this clone: Its antigen is unidentified.

This table comes from immunoSEQ multiplex PCR, and its TCRdb copy is limited to in-frame clones, with some not included. The sample lists approximately 1,500,000 clones; about 98% were seen once. The source material was naive CD4+ T cells sorted from blood. Described subset: CD45RA+ positively selected. The sequence derives from a man aged 25-45 years in good health.

CDR3: CASSLALGVSNEKLFF. For the CDR3, the DNA is TGTGCCAGCAGCTTAGCTTTGGGGGTATCTAATGAAAAACTGTTTTTT. The V call is TRBV7-2, the J call TRBJ1-4; tentatively, D is TRBD1 (5 bases). The CDR3 is made up of 16 amino acids. The V gene lost 0 bases and the J gene lost 3 bases, with 11 bases spanning the gap. Germline-derived CDR1 and CDR2 are SGHTA and FQGNSA.